Below, 27 T cell receptor beta chains from the same sample are listed, as sequenced in a study of T-cell memory formation after mild COVID-19. TCRdb reprocessed the 5' RACE reads with MiXCR, giving one entry per CDR3 protein. The sample includes 350,000 to 400,000 distinct CDR3 sequences, around 14% of them seen just once. Sequencing was performed on PBMCs or a T cell subset sorted from them (not recorded which). The receptor source for this set is a man younger than 35 who had mild COVID-19 (a few samples of this study predate the infection). Cell type and time point are not known.

The V and J genes are TRBV7-9 and TRBJ2-7; TRBD1 matches 9 bases. V dropped 4 bases and J dropped 11; count of bases not matched to a gene: 3. This CDR3 spans 11 amino acids. Germline V gene lookup returns CDR1 SEHNR and CDR2 FQNEAQ (reference sequence). CDR3 sequence: CASSSGQGKYV. Here the CDR3 DNA reads TGTGCCAGCAGCTCAGGACAGGGGAAGTACGTC.

This clonotype turned up a few times. This sequence joins TRBV7-6 and TRBJ2-1; D not certain. The CDR3 spans 12 residues. Germline-derived CDR1 and CDR2 are SGHVS and FNYEAQ. Trimming took 6 bases from V and 3 from J, leaving 6 bases between them. The CDR3 spells CASSLVYNEQFF. CDR3 sequence (DNA): TGTGCCAGCAGTCTTGTCTACAATGAGCAGTTCTTC. The entire variable domain, with the rest obtained from reference TRBV7-6 and TRBJ2-1, is as follows: GAGVSQSPRYKVTKRGQDVALRCDPISGHVSLYWYRQALGQGPEFLTYFNYEAQQDKSGLPNDRFSAERPEGSISTLTIQRTEQRDSAMYRCASSLVYNEQFFGPGTRLTVL.

This clonotype has more than one count but fewer than ten. CDR3 coding DNA: TGTGCCAGCAGTGAATATAAGGCAGCCAAAGGCCACGAGCAGTACTTC. Protein sequence: CASSEYKAAKGHEQYF. J is TRBJ2-7 and V is TRBV25-1; D unclear. CDR3 length: 16 residues. With 0 bases removed from V and 5 bases from J, the gap between germline ends came to 17 bases. The germline gives CDR1 MGHDK, CDR2 SYGVNS.

The chain employs TRBV24-1 and TRBJ2-2; TRBD1 is a possible D gene (5 bases). Germline V gives CDR1 KGHDR, CDR2 SFDVKD. The CDR3 spans 13 residues. V lost 7 bases to trimming and J lost 5 bases, with 10 bases between them. The CDR3 loop reads CATSAGLTGELFF. The DNA for the CDR3 is TGTGCCACCAGCGCAGGGTTAACCGGGGAGCTGTTTTTT.

This clonotype was picked up a small number of times. V gene TRBV4-3 combines with J gene TRBJ2-1; D is possibly TRBD1 or TRBD2 (5 bases each). CDR1 and CDR2 (germline): LGHNA, YSLEER. Between the trimmed V and J ends, which lost 4 bases and 10 bases, there was a span of 14 bases. The CDR3 is 13 amino acids. CDR3 DNA sequence: TGCGCCAGCAGCCCGGGACCCTGGAGGGAGCAGTTCTTC. Residues: CASSPGPWREQFF.

There are a few counts of this clonotype. The CDR3 loop is CASRKNTIYF. CDR3 coding DNA: TGTGCCAGCAGGAAAAACACCATATATTTT. This chain connects TRBV2 to TRBJ1-3, with D hard to call. CDR1 and CDR2 (germline): SNHLY, FYNNEI. Trimming shortened V by 6 bases and J by 6 bases, and 3 bases separated the two germline ends. The CDR3 is made up of 10 amino acids.

The rearrangement joins TRBV19 to TRBJ1-4; 7 positions agree with TRBD1. This CDR3 comprises 14 residues. V lost 5 bases and J lost 7; bases outside the gene matches: 7. Germline assignment: CDR1 LNHDA and CDR2 SQIVND (reference sequence). The CDR3 region has the DNA TGTGCCAGTAGTCCACACAGGGGCGGTGAAAAACTGTTTTTT. Its protein product is CASSPHRGGEKLFF.

This clonotype was detected only a few times. V gene TRBV12-3 or TRBV12-4 combines with J gene TRBJ2-7; D gene unclear. Deletions cut 1 base from V and 4 bases from J, with 11 bases between. CDR3 length: 14 amino acids. This CDR3 is CASSLGSLPYEQYF. The CDR3, as DNA: TGTGCCAGCAGTTTAGGTTCCCTTCCATACGAGCAGTACTTC.

This chain uses TRBV5-1 with TRBJ1-2; D gene uncertain. Germline V gene lookup returns CDR1 SGHRS and CDR2 YFSETQ. V was pared by 2 bases and J by 12 bases, with 26 bases between. This CDR3 has 16 amino acids. The CDR3 nucleotides are TGCGCCAGCAGCTTACAAATGGGTGACGCCTTTCGGATGAACACCTTC. Translation gives CASSLQMGDAFRMNTF.

This clonotype was picked up a small number of times. The rearrangement links TRBV4-1 to TRBJ1-3, with 9 bases fitting TRBD1. This CDR3 has 21 amino acids. The V segment lost 4 bases and the J segment 8 bases; nucleotides outside the gene matches: 27. Germline V lookup: CDR1 MGHRA, CDR2 YSYEKL. As DNA, the CDR3 is TGCGCCAGCAGCCTCTTCCGCAGGACAGGGGTTTTTCTAGACGGCCCGGACACCATATATTTT. Protein product: CASSLFRRTGVFLDGPDTIYF.

V and J are TRBV18 and TRBJ2-7; a weak D match, TRBD1 (5 bases). CDR1 KGHSH and CDR2 LQKENI come from the germline V gene. Trimming pared 3 bases from V and 0 bases from J, leaving 12 bases between. The CDR3 has 15 residues. The CDR3 sequence: CASSPMRDSSYEQYF. Written as DNA, the CDR3 is TGTGCCAGCTCACCGATGAGAGACAGCTCCTACGAGCAGTACTTC.

This clonotype was seen many times. This rearrangement joins TRBV7-2 to TRBJ2-5; perhaps TRBD1 as D (6 bases). The CDR3 sequence is 13 residues long. Germline lookup yields CDR1 SGHTA and CDR2 FQGNSA. Trimming pared 4 bases from V and 3 bases from J, leaving 9 bases between. For the CDR3, the DNA is TGTGCCAGCAGCTCAGGACAGAAAGAGACCCAGTACTTC. This translates into CASSSGQKETQYF.

A few counts support this clonotype. The chain couples TRBV20-1 to TRBJ1-1; TRBD1 matches at 9 bases. The CDR3 totals 14 residues. With V trimmed by 4 bases and J by 4 bases, 7 bases remained unmatched. Germline lookup yields CDR1 DFQATT and CDR2 SNEGSKA (reference sequence). For the CDR3, the DNA is TGCAGTGCTACGATTACAGGGGGCCTCACTGAAGCTTTCTTT. Protein sequence: CSATITGGLTEAFF.

The gene calls are TRBV5-1 and TRBJ1-1, with D possibly matching TRBD1 (5 bases). V gave up 7 bases and J gave up 1 base, with 20 bases separating them. This CDR3 comprises 16 residues. CDR1 is SGHRS, CDR2 YFSETQ, per germline. CDR3 sequence reads: CASGESWQGRNTEAFF. CDR3 DNA sequence: TGCGCCAGCGGAGAATCATGGCAGGGAAGGAACACTGAAGCTTTCTTT.

This chain joins TRBV27 and TRBJ2-1, with unresolved D. The CDR3 consists of 13 residues. Germline V gives CDR1 MNHEY, CDR2 SMNVEV (reference sequence). V was shortened by 5 bases and J by 6 bases, with 11 bases between the two germline ends. In nucleotides, the CDR3 is TGTGCCAGCAGTCCCTGGGGTCCCAATGAGCAGTTCTTC. Translation gives CASSPWGPNEQFF.

This clonotype was observed at least ten times. The chain recombines TRBV6-6 with TRBJ1-1; 7 positions match TRBD1. V trimming: 6 bases; J trimming: 6 bases; junction bases outside the gene matches: 19. The CDR3 extends over 17 amino acids. In germline, CDR1 is MNHNY, CDR2 SVGAGI (reference sequence). The CDR3 DNA reads as TGTGCCAGCAGCCGGATCCCCGACCCCCTGGGGACAGCTGAAGCTTTCTTT. Encoded protein: CASSRIPDPLGTAEAFF.

This clonotype appeared many times. The chain links TRBV7-6 to TRBJ2-2, with D unclear. The CDR3 runs to 12 residues. Germline assignment: CDR1 SGHVS and CDR2 FNYEAQ. Between the trimmed V and J ends, which lost 4 bases and 6 bases, there was a span of 6 bases. CDR3 DNA: TGTGCCAGCAGCTCTCCCGCCGGGGAGCTGTTTTTT. Translated, it gives CASSSPAGELFF.

The table lists this clonotype with many counts. This chain connects TRBV7-9 to TRBJ1-1, with D perhaps TRBD1 (5 bases). Germline V gene sequence: CDR1 SEHNR, CDR2 FQNEAQ (reference sequence). The CDR3 is 13 residues long. Trimming left V 4 bases short and J 2 bases short, with 8 bases between. CDR3 region: CASSYQGNTEAFF. In DNA, the CDR3 is TGTGCCAGCAGCTACCAGGGAAACACTGAAGCTTTCTTT.

The CDR3 DNA sequence: TGCGCCAGCAAAGGGAGGGGGATCGGCGGTCAGCCCCAGCATTTT. Translated, it gives CASKGRGIGGQPQHF. V gene TRBV5-1 combines with J gene TRBJ1-5; D is perhaps TRBD1 (6 bases). Per the germline V gene, CDR1 is SGHRS and CDR2 is YFSETQ. The V end was cut by 6 bases, the J end by 6 bases, with 19 bases between. This CDR3 contains 15 residues. The full variable domain, with the rest looked up from reference TRBV5-1 and TRBJ1-5, is KAGVTQTPRYLIKTRGQQVTLSCSPISGHRSVSWYQQTPGQGLQFLFEYFSETQRNKGNFPGRFSGRQFSNSRSEMNVSTLELGDSALYLCASKGRGIGGQPQHFGDGTRLSIL.

The rearrangement uses TRBV12-3 or TRBV12-4 and TRBJ1-2, with TRBD1 matching 12 bases. V was clipped by 6 bases and J by 5 bases; unmatched bases: 7. The CDR3 has 15 amino acids. CDR3 nucleotide sequence: TGTGCCAGCAGAACCGGGACAGGGGGCCCTTATGGCTACACCTTC. Translated, it gives CASRTGTGGPYGYTF.

This clonotype was observed a handful of times. This chain connects TRBV19 to TRBJ2-5; no firm D call. The germline V gene encodes CDR1 LNHDA and CDR2 SQIVND (reference sequence). The CDR3 is 13 amino acids. Trimming removed 4 bases from V and 4 bases from J, with 10 bases in between. CDR3 sequence (DNA): TGTGCCAGTAGTAAACAAGCGAGAGAGACCCAGTACTTC. Translation gives CASSKQARETQYF.

Here the CDR3 reads CASSQSTTSGDYEQYV. The CDR3 nucleotides are TGTGCCAGCAGTCAATCTACGACTAGCGGGGACTACGAGCAGTACGTC. V is TRBV12-3 or TRBV12-4 and J is TRBJ2-7; 11 positions agree with TRBD2. The length of the CDR3 is 16 residues. The V gene end was trimmed by 5 bases and the J gene end by 3 bases; junction bases not matched to a gene: 9.

In its sample, this clonotype was seen a few times. The rearrangement links TRBV5-1 to TRBJ2-1; TRBD1 is a possible D gene (6 bases). Germline V CDR1 and CDR2: SGHRS, YFSETQ. V was trimmed by 4 bases and J by 5 bases, leaving 13 bases between them. This CDR3 spans 14 amino acids. CDR3 amino acids: CASSRHRDNNEQFF. Here the CDR3 DNA reads TGCGCCAGCAGCCGACACCGGGACAACAATGAGCAGTTCTTC.

The V call is TRBV2, the J call TRBJ1-2; 10 nucleotides line up with TRBD1. The CDR3 consists of 12 residues. The V segment lost 11 bases and the J segment 7 bases; nucleotides outside the gene matches: 7. The germline gives CDR1 SNHLY, CDR2 FYNNEI. The CDR3 DNA reads TGTGCCTGCGGAGGGACAGGGGTTGGCTACACCTTC. Translating gives CACGGTGVGYTF.

The chain employs TRBV29-1 and TRBJ2-5; D possibly corresponds to TRBD1 (5 bases). The V gene's germline CDR1 is SQVTM and CDR2 ANQGSEA. The CDR3 spans 13 residues. The ends were cut back, 7 bases at V and 4 bases at J, with 16 bases in the middle. CDR3 loop: CSGGNRPGETQYF. The CDR3 nucleotides are TGCAGCGGGGGCAACAGACCAGGAGAGACCCAGTACTTC.

A few counts support this clonotype. The V and J genes are TRBV14 and TRBJ1-2, with 11 bases lining up with TRBD1. Germline trimming cut 4 bases from V and 3 bases from J; bases unmatched to any gene: 7. From germline, CDR1 is SGHDN and CDR2 FVKESK. The CDR3 is 16 residues long. The CDR3 DNA reads as TGTGCCAGCAGCCGATTGGACAGGGGGCGAGACTATGGCTACACCTTC. This encodes CASSRLDRGRDYGYTF.

The CDR3 sequence is CASSYQGAATNEKLFF. CDR3 nucleotide sequence: TGCGCCAGCAGCTACCAGGGGGCCGCAACTAATGAAAAACTGTTTTTT. The chain links TRBV5-1 to TRBJ1-4; 8 positions match TRBD1. Per the germline V gene, CDR1 is SGHRS and CDR2 is YFSETQ. The CDR3 length is 16 residues. V was clipped by 3 bases and J by 0 bases; unmatched bases: 4.